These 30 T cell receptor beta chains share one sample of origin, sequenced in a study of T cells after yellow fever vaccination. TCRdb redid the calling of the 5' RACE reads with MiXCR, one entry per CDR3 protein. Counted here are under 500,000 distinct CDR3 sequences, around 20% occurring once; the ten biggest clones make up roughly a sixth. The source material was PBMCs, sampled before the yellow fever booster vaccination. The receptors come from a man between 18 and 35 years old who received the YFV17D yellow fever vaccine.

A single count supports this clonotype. In DNA, the CDR3 is TGCGCCAGCAGCTTGGATGTGGGTGGCTACACCTTC. It translates to CASSLDVGGYTF. This rearrangement joins TRBV5-1 to TRBJ1-2; D unresolved. The germline V and J ends were trimmed by 0 bases and 7 bases, with 7 bases remaining between them. Per the germline V gene, CDR1 is SGHRS and CDR2 is YFSETQ. CDR3 size: 12 residues.

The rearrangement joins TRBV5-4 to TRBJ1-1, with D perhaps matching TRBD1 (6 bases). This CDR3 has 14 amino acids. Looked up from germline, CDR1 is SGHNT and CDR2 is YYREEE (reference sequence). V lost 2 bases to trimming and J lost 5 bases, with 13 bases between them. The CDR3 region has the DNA TGTGCCAGCAGCTTCCGGGGGGCGCCGACTGAAGCTTTCTTT. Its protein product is CASSFRGAPTEAFF. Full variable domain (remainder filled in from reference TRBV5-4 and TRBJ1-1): ETGVTQSPTHLIKTRGQQVTLRCSSQSGHNTVSWYQQALGQGPQFIFQYYREEENGRGNFPPRFSGLQFPNYSSELNVNALELDDSALYLCASSFRGAPTEAFFGQGTRLTVV.

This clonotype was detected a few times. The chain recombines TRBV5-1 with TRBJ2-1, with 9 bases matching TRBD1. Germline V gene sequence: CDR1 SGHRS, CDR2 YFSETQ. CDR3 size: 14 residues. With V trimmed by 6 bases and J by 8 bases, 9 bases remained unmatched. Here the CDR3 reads CASTGTGNSYEQFF. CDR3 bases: TGCGCCAGCACTGGGACAGGGAATTCATATGAGCAGTTCTTC.

This chain's CDR3 is CASSSTRGETDTQYF. CDR3 nucleotides: TGCGCCAGCAGCTCCACCCGGGGCGAAACAGATACGCAGTATTTT. The genes are TRBV5-1 and TRBJ2-3; either TRBD1 or TRBD2 may supply D (5 bases each). Germline CDR1 SGHRS, CDR2 YFSETQ. Trimming left V 3 bases short and J 3 bases short, with 14 bases between. CDR3 length equals 15 residues.

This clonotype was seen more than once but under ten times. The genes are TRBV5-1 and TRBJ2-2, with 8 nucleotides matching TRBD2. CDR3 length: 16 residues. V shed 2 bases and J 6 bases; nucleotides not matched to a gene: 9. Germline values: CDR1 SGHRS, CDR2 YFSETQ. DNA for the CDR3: TGCGCCAGCAGCTTAAACGAAGGCGGGGGGTCCGGGGAGCTGTTTTTT. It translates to CASSLNEGGGSGELFF.

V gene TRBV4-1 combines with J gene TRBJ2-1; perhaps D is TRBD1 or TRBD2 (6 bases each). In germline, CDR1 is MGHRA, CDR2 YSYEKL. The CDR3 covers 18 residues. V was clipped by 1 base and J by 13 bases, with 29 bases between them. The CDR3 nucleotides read TGCGCCAGCAGCCAAGGGGGCCCCCCGGGGGCCACCATTAGGAGTCAGTTCTTC. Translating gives CASSQGGPPGATIRSQFF.

The CDR3 nucleotides are TGTGCCAGCAGCTTAGGCTATGGAACGCAGTATTTT. Its translation is CASSLGYGTQYF. The V gene is TRBV7-9, the J gene TRBJ2-3; D unclear. The CDR3 totals 12 residues. Per the germline V gene, CDR1 is SEHNR and CDR2 is FQNEAQ (reference sequence). Deletions cut 1 base from V and 9 bases from J, with 8 bases between.

This CDR3 reads CASSQGAGLVQPQHF. CDR3 in DNA: TGCGCCAGCAGCCAAGGGGCAGGGCTCGTTCAGCCCCAGCATTTT. The chain joins TRBV4-1 to TRBJ1-5, with D possibly being TRBD1 (5 bases). Trimming left V 1 base short and J 6 bases short, with 13 bases between. The CDR3 contains 15 residues. CDR1 and CDR2 from the germline V gene are MGHRA and YSYEKL.

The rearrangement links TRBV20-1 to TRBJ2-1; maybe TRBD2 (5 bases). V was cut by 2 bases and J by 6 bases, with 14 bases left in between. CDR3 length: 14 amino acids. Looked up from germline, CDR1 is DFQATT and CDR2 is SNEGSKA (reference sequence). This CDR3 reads CSARPMTGSNEQFF. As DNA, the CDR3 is TGCAGTGCTAGACCAATGACGGGGAGCAATGAGCAGTTCTTC.

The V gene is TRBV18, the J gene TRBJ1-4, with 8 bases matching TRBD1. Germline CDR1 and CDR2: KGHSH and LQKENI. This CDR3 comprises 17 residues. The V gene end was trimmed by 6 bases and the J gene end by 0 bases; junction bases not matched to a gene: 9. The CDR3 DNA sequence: TGTGCCAGCTCCCGTGGACAGGGTTCTGCAACTAATGAAAAACTGTTTTTT. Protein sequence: CASSRGQGSATNEKLFF.

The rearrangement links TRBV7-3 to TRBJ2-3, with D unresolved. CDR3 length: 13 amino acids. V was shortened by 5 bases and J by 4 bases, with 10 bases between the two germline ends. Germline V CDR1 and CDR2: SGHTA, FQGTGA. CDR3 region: CASSLDPSDTQYF. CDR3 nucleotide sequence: TGTGCCAGCAGCCTGGACCCTTCAGATACGCAGTATTTT.

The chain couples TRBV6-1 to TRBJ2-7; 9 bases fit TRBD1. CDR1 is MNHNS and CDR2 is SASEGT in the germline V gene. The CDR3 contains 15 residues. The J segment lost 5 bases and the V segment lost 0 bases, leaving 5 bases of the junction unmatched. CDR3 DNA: TGTGCCAGCAGTGAAGCGGGACAGGGATCGAACGAGCAGTACTTC. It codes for CASSEAGQGSNEQYF.

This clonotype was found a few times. The CDR3 loop is CASSDEQFHEQYF. For the CDR3, the DNA is TGTGCCAGCAGTGATGAACAGTTCCACGAGCAGTACTTC. The chain recombines TRBV2 with TRBJ2-7; D uncertain. The V end was cut by 3 bases, the J end by 5 bases, with 11 bases between. The CDR3 covers 13 residues. The germline V gene has CDR1 SNHLY and CDR2 FYNNEI.

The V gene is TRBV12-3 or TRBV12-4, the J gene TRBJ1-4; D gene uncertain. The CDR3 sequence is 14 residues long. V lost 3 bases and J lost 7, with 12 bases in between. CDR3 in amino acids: CASSLGWASEKLFF. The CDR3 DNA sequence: TGTGCCAGCAGTTTGGGGTGGGCCTCTGAAAAACTGTTTTTT.

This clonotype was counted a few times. The CDR3 spells CASSPLASSAKNIQYF. The CDR3 DNA reads as TGTGCCAGCAGCCCCCTCGCCTCGTCGGCCAAAAACATTCAGTACTTC. The chain employs TRBV7-9 and TRBJ2-4; unclear D gene. The CDR3 loop spans 16 amino acids. Between the trimmed V and J ends, which lost 5 bases and 1 base, there was a span of 15 bases. Germline V gives CDR1 SEHNR, CDR2 FQNEAQ (reference sequence).

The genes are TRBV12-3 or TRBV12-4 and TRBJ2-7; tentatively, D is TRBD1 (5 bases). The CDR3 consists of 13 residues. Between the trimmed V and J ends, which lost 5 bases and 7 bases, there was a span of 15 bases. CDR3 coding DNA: TGTGCCAGCAGTACCGACAGCCGCGCGGAGCAGTACTTC. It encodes CASSTDSRAEQYF.

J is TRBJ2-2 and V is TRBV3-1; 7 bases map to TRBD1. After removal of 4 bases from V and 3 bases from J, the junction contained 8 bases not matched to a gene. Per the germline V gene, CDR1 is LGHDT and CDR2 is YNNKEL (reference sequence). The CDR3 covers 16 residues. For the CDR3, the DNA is TGTGCCAGCAGCCTCCATAGGGGGCAAGACACCGGGGAGCTGTTTTTT. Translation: CASSLHRGQDTGELFF.

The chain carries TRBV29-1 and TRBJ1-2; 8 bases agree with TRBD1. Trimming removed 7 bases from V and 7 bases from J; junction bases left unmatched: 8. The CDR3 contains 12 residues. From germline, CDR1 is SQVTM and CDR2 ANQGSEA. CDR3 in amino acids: CSAFGQGRGYTF. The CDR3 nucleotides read TGCAGCGCCTTCGGACAGGGCCGTGGCTACACCTTC. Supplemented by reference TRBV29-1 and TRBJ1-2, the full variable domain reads SAVISQKPSRDICQRGTSLTIQCQVDSQVTMMFWYRQQPGQSLTLIATANQGSEATYESGFVIDKFPISRPNLTFSTLTVSNMSPEDSSIYLCSAFGQGRGYTFGSGTRLTVV.

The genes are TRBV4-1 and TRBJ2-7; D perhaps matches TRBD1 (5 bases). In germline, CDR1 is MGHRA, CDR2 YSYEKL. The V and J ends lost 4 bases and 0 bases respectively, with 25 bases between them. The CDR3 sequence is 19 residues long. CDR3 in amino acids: CASSRLFTVTQVSSYEQYF. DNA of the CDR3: TGCGCCAGCAGCCGCCTCTTTACCGTAACACAGGTTAGCTCCTACGAGCAGTACTTC.

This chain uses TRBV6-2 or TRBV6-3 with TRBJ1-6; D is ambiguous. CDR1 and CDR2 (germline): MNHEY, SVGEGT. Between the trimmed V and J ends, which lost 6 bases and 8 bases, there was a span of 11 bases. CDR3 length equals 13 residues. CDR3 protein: CASSRFVDSPLHF. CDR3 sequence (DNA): TGTGCCAGCAGCCGTTTCGTGGATTCACCCCTCCACTTT.

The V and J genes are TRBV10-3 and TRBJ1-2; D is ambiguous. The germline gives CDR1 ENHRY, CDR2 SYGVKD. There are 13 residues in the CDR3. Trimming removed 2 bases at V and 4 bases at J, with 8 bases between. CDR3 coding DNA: TGTGCCATCAGTGAGAGCAGGTCCTATGGCTACACCTTC. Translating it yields CAISESRSYGYTF.

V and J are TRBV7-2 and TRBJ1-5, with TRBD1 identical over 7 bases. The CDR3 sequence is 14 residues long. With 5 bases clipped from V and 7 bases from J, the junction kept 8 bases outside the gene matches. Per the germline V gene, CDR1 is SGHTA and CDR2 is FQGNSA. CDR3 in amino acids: CASSLRQGGQPQHF. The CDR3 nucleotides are TGTGCCAGCAGCCTACGACAGGGAGGGCAGCCCCAGCATTTT.

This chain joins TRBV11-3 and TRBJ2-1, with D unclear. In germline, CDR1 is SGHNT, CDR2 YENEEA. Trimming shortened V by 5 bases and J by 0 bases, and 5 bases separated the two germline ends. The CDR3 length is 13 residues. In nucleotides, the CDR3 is TGTGCCAGCAGCCAAAGCTCCTACAATGAGCAGTTCTTC. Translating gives CASSQSSYNEQFF.

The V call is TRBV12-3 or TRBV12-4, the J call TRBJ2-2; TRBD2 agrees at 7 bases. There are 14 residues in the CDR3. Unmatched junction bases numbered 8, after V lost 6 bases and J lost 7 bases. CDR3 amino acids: CASRAGEGHGELFF. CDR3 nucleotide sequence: TGTGCCAGCAGGGCGGGGGAAGGTCACGGGGAGCTGTTTTTT.

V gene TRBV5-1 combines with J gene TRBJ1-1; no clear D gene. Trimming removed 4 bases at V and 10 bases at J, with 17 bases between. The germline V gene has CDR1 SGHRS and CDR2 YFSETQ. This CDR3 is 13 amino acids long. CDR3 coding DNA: TGCGCCAGCAGCGAACCCTCAGCCCTGACAGCTTTCTTT. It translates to CASSEPSALTAFF.

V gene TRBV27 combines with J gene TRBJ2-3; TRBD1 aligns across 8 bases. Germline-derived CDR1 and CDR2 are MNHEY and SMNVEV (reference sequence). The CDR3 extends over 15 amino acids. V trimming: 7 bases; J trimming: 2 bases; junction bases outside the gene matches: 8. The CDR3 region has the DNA TGTGCCAGCAAGTCACAGACAGGGGCCACAGATACGCAGTATTTT. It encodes CASKSQTGATDTQYF.

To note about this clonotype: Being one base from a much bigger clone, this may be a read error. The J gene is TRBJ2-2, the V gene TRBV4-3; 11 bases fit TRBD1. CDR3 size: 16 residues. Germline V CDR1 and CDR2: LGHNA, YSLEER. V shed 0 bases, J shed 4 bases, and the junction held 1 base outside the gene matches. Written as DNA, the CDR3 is TGCGCCAGCAGCCAAGAGGGGACAGGGGGCACCGGGGAGCTGTTTTTT. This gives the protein CASSQEGTGGTGELFF.

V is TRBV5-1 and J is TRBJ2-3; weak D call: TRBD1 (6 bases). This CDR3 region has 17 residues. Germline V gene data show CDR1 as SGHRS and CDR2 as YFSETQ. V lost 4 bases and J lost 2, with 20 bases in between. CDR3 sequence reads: CASSPAETGWNTDTQYF. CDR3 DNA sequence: TGCGCCAGCAGCCCCGCCGAGACAGGATGGAACACAGATACGCAGTATTTT.

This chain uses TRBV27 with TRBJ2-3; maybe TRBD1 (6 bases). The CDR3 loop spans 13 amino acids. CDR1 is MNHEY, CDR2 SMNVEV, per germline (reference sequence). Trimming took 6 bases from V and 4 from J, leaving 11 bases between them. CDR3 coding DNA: TGTGCCAGCAGCCGGAAGGGGGCAGATACGCAGTATTTT. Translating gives CASSRKGADTQYF.

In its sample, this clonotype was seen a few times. CDR3 sequence: CAIKGTSGASSYNEQFF. CDR3 DNA: TGTGCCATCAAAGGGACTAGCGGGGCTAGCTCCTACAATGAGCAGTTCTTC. The chain is built from TRBV10-3 and TRBJ2-1, with 13 bases fitting TRBD2. CDR1 is ENHRY, CDR2 SYGVKD, per germline. With 7 bases clipped from V and 0 bases from J, the junction kept 6 bases outside the gene matches. The CDR3 runs to 17 residues.